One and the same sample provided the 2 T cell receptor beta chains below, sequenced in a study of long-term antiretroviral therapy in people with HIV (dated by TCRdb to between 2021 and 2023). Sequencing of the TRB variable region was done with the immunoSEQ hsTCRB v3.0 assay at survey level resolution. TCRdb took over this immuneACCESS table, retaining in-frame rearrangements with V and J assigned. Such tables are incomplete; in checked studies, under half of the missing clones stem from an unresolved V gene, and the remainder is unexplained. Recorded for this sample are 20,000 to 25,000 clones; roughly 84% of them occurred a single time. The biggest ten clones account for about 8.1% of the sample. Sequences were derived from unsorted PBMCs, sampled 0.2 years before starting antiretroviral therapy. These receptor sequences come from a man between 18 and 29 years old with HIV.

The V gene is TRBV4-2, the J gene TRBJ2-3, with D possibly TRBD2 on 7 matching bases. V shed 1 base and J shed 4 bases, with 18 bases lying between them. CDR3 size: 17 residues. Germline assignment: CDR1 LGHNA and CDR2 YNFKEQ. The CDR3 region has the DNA TGTGCCAGCAGCCAAGGAGGGGGGGGAGAGGCCTCAGATACGCAGTATTTT. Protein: CASSQGGGGEASDTQYF.

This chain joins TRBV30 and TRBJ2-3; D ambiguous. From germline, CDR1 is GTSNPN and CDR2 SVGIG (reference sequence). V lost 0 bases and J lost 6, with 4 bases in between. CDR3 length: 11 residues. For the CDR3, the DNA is TGTGCCTGGAGTGTAAGTGATACGCAGTATTTT. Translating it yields CAWSVSDTQYF.